This T cell receptor beta chain stems from a study of cytomegalovirus exposure and HLA in healthy donors. Per germline, CDR1 SGHDT and CDR2 YYEEEE. This CDR3 has 14 residues. This PCR relied on a set of 60 Vbeta primers and 13 Jbeta primers. Original analysis: Unique TCR beta chains numbered around 75 million in a later analysis, with around 10 million shared. Sequenced by immunoSEQ multiplex PCR; TCRdb stores in-frame clones only, minus some. V and J calls and clone size are as listed in that table; D and trimming were resolved from the DNA. The table lists 150,000 to 250,000 clones, about 81% of them singletons.

This receptor was identified in a woman aged 50 to 60 in good health and CMV-seropositive. This sequence joins TRBV5-6 and TRBJ2-5; TRBD1 is a possible D gene (5 bases). The assigned J gene may be wrong: the sequence end matches TRBJ2-7 better. Source material: PBMCs. This chain's CDR3 is CASSLQGLSYEQYF. For the CDR3, the DNA is TGTGCCAGCTCCCTCCAGGGCTTGTCCTACGAGCAGTACTTC.